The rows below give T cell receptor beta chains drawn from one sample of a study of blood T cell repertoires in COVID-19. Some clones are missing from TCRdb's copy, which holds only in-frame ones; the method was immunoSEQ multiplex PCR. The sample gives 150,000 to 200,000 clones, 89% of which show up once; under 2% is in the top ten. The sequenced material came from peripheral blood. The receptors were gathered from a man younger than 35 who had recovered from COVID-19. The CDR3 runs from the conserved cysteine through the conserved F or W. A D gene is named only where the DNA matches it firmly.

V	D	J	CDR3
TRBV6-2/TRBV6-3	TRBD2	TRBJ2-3	CASSSPSGSTDTQYF
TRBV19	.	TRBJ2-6	CASSMAHRLGSSGANVLTF
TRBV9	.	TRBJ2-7	CASSADSPADEQYF
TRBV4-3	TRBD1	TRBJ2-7	CASSDGTGVSYEQYF
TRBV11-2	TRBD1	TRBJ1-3	CASSFGQGSGNTIYF
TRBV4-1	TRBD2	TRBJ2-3	CASSQVTSGTDTQYF
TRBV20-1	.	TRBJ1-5	CSARAGQPQHF
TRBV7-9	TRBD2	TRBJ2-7	CASSLGLAGETHEQYF
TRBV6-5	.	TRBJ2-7	CASSYLQSRSEQYF
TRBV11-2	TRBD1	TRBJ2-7	CASSLIGSTGVDEQYF
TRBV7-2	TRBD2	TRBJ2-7	CASSTTGTSEYEQYF
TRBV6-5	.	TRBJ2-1	CASTPNSYNEQFF
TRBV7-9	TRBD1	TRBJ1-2	CASSHGTGEGYTF
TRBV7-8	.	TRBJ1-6	CASSLPNSYNSPLHF
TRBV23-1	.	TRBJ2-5	CASSQSRGKGWETQYF
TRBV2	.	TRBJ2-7	CASSFSDSSYEQYF
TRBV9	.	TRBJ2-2	CASSVVTGLTGELFF
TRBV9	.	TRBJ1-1	CASGVEGNTEAFF
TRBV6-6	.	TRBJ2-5	CASSPSWSQETQYF
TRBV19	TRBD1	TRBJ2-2	CASSRGQGPTGELFF
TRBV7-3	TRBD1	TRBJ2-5	CASSPGTGPETQYF
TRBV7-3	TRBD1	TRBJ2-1	CASSPAWTGNEQFF
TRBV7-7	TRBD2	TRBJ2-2	CASSLGLAGNTGELFF
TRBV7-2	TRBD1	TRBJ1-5	CASSLEGQGGNQPQHF
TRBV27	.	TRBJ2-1	CASSLSQGTSYNEQFF
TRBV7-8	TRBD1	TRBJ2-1	CASSNRGSYNEQFF
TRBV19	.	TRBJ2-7	CASSTDSWNEQYF
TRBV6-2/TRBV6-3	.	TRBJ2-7	CASSQERGIHSYEQYF